The source of this TCR beta chain is a study of a mutant IDH1 vaccine in newly diagnosed glioma. Trimming cost V 5 bases and J 7 bases, with 14 bases left between them. Germline CDR1 and CDR2: SGHVS and FNYEAQ. The CDR3 is made up of 14 amino acids. A word on this clone: Its antigen is unidentified.

Time point specified: week 47, end of study. The content of each vaccine dose was 300 ug of mutant IDH1 20-mer peptide, and topical imiquimod accompanied it. Eight vaccine injections were given to patients in weeks 1, 3, 5, 7, 11, 15, 19 and 23. Sequencing was performed with immunoSEQ multiplex PCR; in TCRdb, only in-frame clones are kept and a portion is missing. The table records tens of thousands of clones, roughly 83% of them present only once. Study-wide points: Pseudoprogression seemed unrelated to changes in top peripheral T cell clonotypes.

The sequence was collected from a young woman with glioma. Some clones in this sample may be carry-over from other donors' samples. The sample in question was PBMCs, obtained from a glioma patient whose treatment included an IDH1 peptide vaccine. This chain uses TRBV7-6 with TRBJ2-2; no reliable D call. The CDR3 sequence is CASSIVVERGELFF. In DNA form, the CDR3 reads TGTGCCAGCAGCATCGTGGTAGAACGCGGGGAGCTGTTTTTT. Drawing the rest from reference TRBV7-6 and TRBJ2-2, the complete variable domain is GAGVSQSPRYKVTKRGQDVALRCDPISGHVSLYWYRQALGQGPEFLTYFNYEAQQDKSGLPNDRFSAERPEGSISTLTIQRTEQRDSAMYRCASSIVVERGELFFGEGSRLTVL.